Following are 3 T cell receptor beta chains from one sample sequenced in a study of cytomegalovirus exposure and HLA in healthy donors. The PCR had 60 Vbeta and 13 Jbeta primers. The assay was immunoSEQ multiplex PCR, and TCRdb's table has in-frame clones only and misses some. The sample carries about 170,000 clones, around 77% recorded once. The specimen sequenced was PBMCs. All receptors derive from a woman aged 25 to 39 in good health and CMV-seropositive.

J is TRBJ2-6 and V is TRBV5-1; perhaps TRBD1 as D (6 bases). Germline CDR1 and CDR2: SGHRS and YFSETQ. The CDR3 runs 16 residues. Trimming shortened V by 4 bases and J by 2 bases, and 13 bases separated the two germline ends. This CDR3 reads CASSLTGPTGANVLTF. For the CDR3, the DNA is TGCGCCAGCAGCCTAACAGGGCCGACTGGGGCCAACGTCCTGACTTTC.

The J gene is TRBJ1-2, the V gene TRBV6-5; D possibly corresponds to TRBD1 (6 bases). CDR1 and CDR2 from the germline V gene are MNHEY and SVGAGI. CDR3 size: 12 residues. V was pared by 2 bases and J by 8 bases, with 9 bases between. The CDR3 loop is CASSYEGGGYTF. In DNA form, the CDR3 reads TGTGCCAGCAGTTACGAAGGGGGAGGCTACACCTTC.

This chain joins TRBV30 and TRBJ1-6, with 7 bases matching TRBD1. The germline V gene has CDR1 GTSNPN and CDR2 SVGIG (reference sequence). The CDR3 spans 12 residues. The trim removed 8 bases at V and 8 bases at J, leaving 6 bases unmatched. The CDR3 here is CALDREDSPLHF. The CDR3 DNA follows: TGTGCCCTTGACAGGGAGGATTCACCCCTCCACTTT.